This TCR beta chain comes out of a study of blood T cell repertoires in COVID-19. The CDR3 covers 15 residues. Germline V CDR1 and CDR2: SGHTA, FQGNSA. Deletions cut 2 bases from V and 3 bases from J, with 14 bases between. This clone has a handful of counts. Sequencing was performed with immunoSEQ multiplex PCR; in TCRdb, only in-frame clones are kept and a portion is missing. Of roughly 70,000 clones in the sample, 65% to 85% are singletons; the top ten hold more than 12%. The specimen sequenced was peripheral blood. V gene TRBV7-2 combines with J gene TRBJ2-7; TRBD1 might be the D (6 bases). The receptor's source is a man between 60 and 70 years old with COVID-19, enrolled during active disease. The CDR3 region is CASSLLPGTNYEQYF. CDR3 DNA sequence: TGTGCCAGCAGCTTACTCCCCGGGACAAACTACGAGCAGTACTTC.